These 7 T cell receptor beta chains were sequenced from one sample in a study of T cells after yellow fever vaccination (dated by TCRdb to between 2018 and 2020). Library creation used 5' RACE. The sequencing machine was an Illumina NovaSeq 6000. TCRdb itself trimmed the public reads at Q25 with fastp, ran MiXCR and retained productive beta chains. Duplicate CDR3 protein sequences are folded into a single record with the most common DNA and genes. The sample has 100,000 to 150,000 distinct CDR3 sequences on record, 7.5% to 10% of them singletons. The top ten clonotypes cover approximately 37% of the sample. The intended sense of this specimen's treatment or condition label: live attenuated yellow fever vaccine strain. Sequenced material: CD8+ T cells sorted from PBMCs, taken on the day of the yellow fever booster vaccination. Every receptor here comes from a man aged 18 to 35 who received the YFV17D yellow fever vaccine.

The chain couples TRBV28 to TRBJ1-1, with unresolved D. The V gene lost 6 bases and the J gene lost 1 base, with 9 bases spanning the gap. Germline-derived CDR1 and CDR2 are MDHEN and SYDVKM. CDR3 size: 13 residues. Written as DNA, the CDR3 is TGTGCCAGCAGACCCACACGGAACACTGAAGCTTTCTTT. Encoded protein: CASRPTRNTEAFF.

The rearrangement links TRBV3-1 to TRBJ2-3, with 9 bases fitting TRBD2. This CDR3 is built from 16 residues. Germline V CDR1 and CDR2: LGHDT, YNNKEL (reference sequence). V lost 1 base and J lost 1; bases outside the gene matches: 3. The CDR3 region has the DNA TGTGCCAGCAGCCAAGGGACTAGCGACCGCACAGATACGCAGTATTTT. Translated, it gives CASSQGTSDRTDTQYF.

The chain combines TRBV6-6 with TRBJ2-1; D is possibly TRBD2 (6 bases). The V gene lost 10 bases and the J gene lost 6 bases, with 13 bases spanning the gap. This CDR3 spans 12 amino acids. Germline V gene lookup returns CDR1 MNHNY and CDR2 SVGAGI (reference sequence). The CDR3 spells CATTLASNEQFF. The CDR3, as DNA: TGTGCCACCACCCTAGCGAGCAATGAGCAGTTCTTC.

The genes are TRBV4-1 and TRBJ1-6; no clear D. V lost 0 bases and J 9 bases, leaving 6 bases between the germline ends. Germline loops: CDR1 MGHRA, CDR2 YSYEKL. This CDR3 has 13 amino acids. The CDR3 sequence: CASSQEGVSPLHF. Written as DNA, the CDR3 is TGCGCCAGCAGCCAAGAGGGCGTTTCACCCCTCCACTTT.

The CDR3, as DNA: TGTGCCAGCATCGATAGGGTGGGAGGCTACAATGAGCAGTTCTTC. Residues: CASIDRVGGYNEQFF. The rearrangement joins TRBV7-9 to TRBJ2-1; a weak D match, TRBD2 (6 bases). V lost 7 bases and J lost 3, with 16 bases in between. Per the germline V gene, CDR1 is SEHNR and CDR2 is FQNEAQ (reference sequence). The CDR3 consists of 15 residues. The entire variable domain, with the rest obtained from reference TRBV7-9 and TRBJ2-1, is as follows: DTGVSQNPRHKITKRGQNVTFRCDPISEHNRLYWYRQTLGQGPEFLTYFQNEAQLEKSRLLSDRFSAERPKGSFSTLEIQRTEQGDSAMYLCASIDRVGGYNEQFFGPGTRLTVL.

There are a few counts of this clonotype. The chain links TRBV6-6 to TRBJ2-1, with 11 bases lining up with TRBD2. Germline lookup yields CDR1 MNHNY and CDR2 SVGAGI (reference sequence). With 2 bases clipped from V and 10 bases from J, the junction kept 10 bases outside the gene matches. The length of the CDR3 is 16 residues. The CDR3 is CASSYALTSGGNEQFF. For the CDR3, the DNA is TGTGCCAGCAGTTACGCATTAACTAGCGGGGGAAACGAGCAGTTCTTC.

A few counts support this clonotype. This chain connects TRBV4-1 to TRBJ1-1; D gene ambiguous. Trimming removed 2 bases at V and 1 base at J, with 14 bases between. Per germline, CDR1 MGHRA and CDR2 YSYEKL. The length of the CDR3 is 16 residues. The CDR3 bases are TGCGCCAGCAGCCAATCACACCTGGGAGGGAACACTGAAGCTTTCTTT. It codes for CASSQSHLGGNTEAFF.